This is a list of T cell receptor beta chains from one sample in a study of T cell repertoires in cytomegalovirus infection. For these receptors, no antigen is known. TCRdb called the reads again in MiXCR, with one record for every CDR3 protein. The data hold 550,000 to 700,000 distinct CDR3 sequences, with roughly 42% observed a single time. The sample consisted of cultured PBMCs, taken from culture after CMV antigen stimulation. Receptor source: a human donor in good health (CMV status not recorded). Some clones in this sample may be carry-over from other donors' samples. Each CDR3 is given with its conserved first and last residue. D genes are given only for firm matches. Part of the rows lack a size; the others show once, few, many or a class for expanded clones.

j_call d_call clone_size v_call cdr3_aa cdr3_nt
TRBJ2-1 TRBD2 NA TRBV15 CATSRERGGYNEQFF TGTGCCACCAGCAGAGAGCGGGGGGGCTACAATGAGCAGTTCTTC
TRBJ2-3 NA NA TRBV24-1 CATEDWRADTQYF TGTGCCACCGAGGACTGGCGGGCAGATACGCAGTATTTT
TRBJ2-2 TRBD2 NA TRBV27 CASISLAGGREELFF TGTGCCAGCATATCACTAGCGGGAGGTCGAGAGGAGCTGTTTTTT
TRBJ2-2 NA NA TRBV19 CASSMEPGGWNTGELFF TGTGCCAGTAGTATGGAACCTGGAGGTTGGAACACCGGGGAGCTGTTTTTT
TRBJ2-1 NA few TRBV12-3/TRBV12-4 CAIDGGPGDEQFF TGTGCCATTGACGGGGGCCCGGGGGATGAGCAGTTCTTC
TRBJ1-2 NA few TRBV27 CASSLSGTRGYTF TGTGCCAGCAGTTTATCGGGAACCCGTGGCTACACCTTC
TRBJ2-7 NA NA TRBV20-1 CSAPRELEQYF TGCAGTGCCCCCCGCGAACTCGAGCAGTACTTC
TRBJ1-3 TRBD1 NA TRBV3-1 CASSDRDRAGNTIYF TGTGCCAGCAGCGACCGGGACAGGGCTGGAAACACCATATATTTT
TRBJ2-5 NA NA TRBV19 CAILYRVTQETQYF TGTGCCATTTTGTACAGGGTAACTCAAGAGACCCAGTACTTC
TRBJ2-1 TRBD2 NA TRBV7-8 CASSLISLADNEQFF TGTGCCAGCAGCTTAATTTCACTAGCGGACAATGAGCAGTTCTTC
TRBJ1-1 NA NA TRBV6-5 CASSYSLGQVSNTEAFF TGTGCCAGCAGTTACTCGTTGGGGCAGGTTAGCAACACTGAAGCTTTCTTT
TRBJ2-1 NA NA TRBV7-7 CASSLITRGTDEQFF TGTGCCAGCAGCTTAATAACTAGGGGGACCGATGAGCAGTTCTTC
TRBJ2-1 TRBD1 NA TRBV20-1 CSARMPGTGGNNEQFF TGCAGTGCTAGAATGCCCGGGACAGGGGGAAACAATGAGCAGTTCTTC
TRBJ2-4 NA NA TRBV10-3 CAISEGPVAKNIQYF TGTGCCATCAGTGAGGGGCCAGTAGCCAAAAACATTCAGTACTTC
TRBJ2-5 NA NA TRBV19 CASSIGGPRGGTQYF TGTGCCAGTAGTATAGGAGGGCCCCGGGGAGGGACCCAGTACTTC
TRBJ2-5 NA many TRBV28 CASSQVGFAETQYF TGTGCCAGCAGTCAGGTCGGTTTTGCGGAGACCCAGTACTTC
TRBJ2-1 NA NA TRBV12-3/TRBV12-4 CASSGKFNEQFF TGTGCCAGCAGTGGGAAATTCAATGAGCAGTTCTTC
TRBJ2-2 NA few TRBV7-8 CASSMGGGGTGELFF TGTGCCAGCAGTATGGGAGGGGGGGGCACCGGGGAGCTGTTTTTT
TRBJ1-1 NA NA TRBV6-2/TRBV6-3 CASKTVNTEAFF TGTGCCAGCAAGACAGTGAACACTGAAGCTTTCTTT
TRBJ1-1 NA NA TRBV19 CASSIVGLLDTEAFF TGTGCCAGTAGTATAGTAGGGTTGTTGGACACTGAAGCTTTCTTT
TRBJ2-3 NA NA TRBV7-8 CATHETSGRSTDTQYF TGTGCCACCCACGAAACGAGCGGGCGTAGCACAGATACGCAGTATTTT
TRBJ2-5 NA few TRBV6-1 CASTSLSGAGETQYF TGTGCCAGCACCTCACTGTCGGGGGCCGGAGAGACCCAGTACTTC
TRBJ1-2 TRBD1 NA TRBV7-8 CASSLDRQGGNYGYTF TGTGCCAGCAGCTTAGATAGACAGGGGGGTAACTATGGCTACACCTTC